A selection of T cell receptor beta chains follows, all from one sample in a study of T cell repertoires in cytomegalovirus infection. Each CDR3 protein is one row after TCRdb ran MiXCR on the reads. The repertoire has 65,000 to 90,000 distinct CDR3 sequences, 3.7% of them found once; the top ten carry 3.5% to 6%. Sequencing used PBMCs. The receptors originated from a human donor in good health (CMV status not recorded). Some clones in this sample may be carry-over from other donors' samples. CDR3s leave out the opening cysteine and the closing phenylalanine or tryptophan. Each record gives: CDR3 protein, V gene.

CDR3 protein: ASSLEKGAGTEAF
V gene: TRBV7-8

CDR3 protein: ATQGGQGATDTQY
V gene: TRBV2

CDR3 protein: AISYSGATEAF
V gene: TRBV10-3

CDR3 protein: ASSGVPGQRLNGYT
V gene: TRBV14

CDR3 protein: ASSPFSTVFNGYT
V gene: TRBV5-4

CDR3 protein: ASSKGGNEQY
V gene: TRBV28

CDR3 protein: SASGRAWNAAY
V gene: TRBV20-1

CDR3 protein: ASSPGLAGGTDTQY
V gene: TRBV7-2

CDR3 protein: ASRSDLRGTSNEQF
V gene: TRBV12-3/TRBV12-4

CDR3 protein: ASSQGPGINYGYT
V gene: TRBV4-2

CDR3 protein: SVGEDSSGANVLT
V gene: TRBV29-1

CDR3 protein: ASSLRPPGLGNTIY
V gene: TRBV7-2

CDR3 protein: ASSRRSATDTQY
V gene: TRBV5-6

CDR3 protein: ASSRTLKDQPQH
V gene: TRBV7-2

CDR3 protein: ASSSRPPGVDYNEQF
V gene: TRBV7-2

CDR3 protein: ASSPPADYEQY
V gene: TRBV28

CDR3 protein: SVITRHSGNTIY
V gene: TRBV29-1

CDR3 protein: ASSYSKRSSSYNEQF
V gene: TRBV6-5

CDR3 protein: ASSFRSGRADGYT
V gene: TRBV7-7

CDR3 protein: ASSYPETERTDTQY
V gene: TRBV12-3/TRBV12-4

CDR3 protein: ASSASRWTEAF
V gene: TRBV7-2

CDR3 protein: ASSLVGPNTEAF
V gene: TRBV11-2

CDR3 protein: SVITGAEQF
V gene: TRBV29-1

CDR3 protein: ASSETSGGLYEQY
V gene: TRBV6-5

CDR3 protein: ASSSAHGTSGNTIY
V gene: TRBV28

CDR3 protein: ASSSGDGRGTEAF
V gene: TRBV28

CDR3 protein: SALGTARYEQY
V gene: TRBV20-1

CDR3 protein: ASSPQVGHTDTQY
V gene: TRBV7-2

CDR3 protein: ASSFARTPSVNEQF
V gene: TRBV6-2/TRBV6-3

CDR3 protein: ASSLQPSGNTIY
V gene: TRBV7-6

CDR3 protein: ASSLAGGGYT
V gene: TRBV7-8

CDR3 protein: ASRGTAYNEQF
V gene: TRBV6-8

CDR3 protein: ASSYGQNYGYT
V gene: TRBV6-5

CDR3 protein: ASSSTGTTEAF
V gene: TRBV12-3/TRBV12-4

CDR3 protein: AVRAGVNEQY
V gene: TRBV28

CDR3 protein: ASSFNLGVTASYEQY
V gene: TRBV28

CDR3 protein: ASSWVWGWIDEQF
V gene: TRBV6-6

CDR3 protein: ATQTGDTGELF
V gene: TRBV12-3/TRBV12-4

CDR3 protein: ASSASRGGSGNTIY
V gene: TRBV25-1

CDR3 protein: ASSQAQGAGGYT
V gene: TRBV12-3/TRBV12-4

CDR3 protein: AGQGPSYEQY
V gene: TRBV2

CDR3 protein: ASSEVGHAF
V gene: TRBV25-1

CDR3 protein: ASSQERFRDREQY
V gene: TRBV4-3

CDR3 protein: ASSTSVSTSGYYEQY
V gene: TRBV19

CDR3 protein: ASSQDLYRPRGGPDTQY
V gene: TRBV4-3

CDR3 protein: ASSGTENYGYT
V gene: TRBV6-1

CDR3 protein: ASSSPPGQGNAEQF
V gene: TRBV7-2

CDR3 protein: ASSLYLGAGGTEAF
V gene: TRBV7-6

CDR3 protein: ASSLLGRDYGYT
V gene: TRBV12-3/TRBV12-4

CDR3 protein: ASSQDLGRGNEQY
V gene: TRBV4-3

CDR3 protein: ASSQDLVRDKLF
V gene: TRBV4-1

CDR3 protein: ASSLEYGLHEQY
V gene: TRBV7-2

CDR3 protein: ASSFEENSPLH
V gene: TRBV28

CDR3 protein: SARETANTEAF
V gene: TRBV29-1

CDR3 protein: ASSFRRQEYTDTQY
V gene: TRBV7-2

CDR3 protein: SASSGILGGYEQY
V gene: TRBV20-1

CDR3 protein: ASSLKQNSPLH
V gene: TRBV12-3/TRBV12-4

CDR3 protein: ASSPQESEQY
V gene: TRBV18

CDR3 protein: SPTVGPMNTYNSPLH
V gene: TRBV20-1